The rows below give T cell receptor beta chains drawn from one sample of a study of blood T cell repertoires in COVID-19. The repertoire was sequenced with immunoSEQ multiplex PCR; TCRdb's copy has only in-frame clones and lacks some. Among approximately 50,000 clones listed, just under 90% were seen once. Sequencing used peripheral blood. Receptors originate from a man aged 50 to 60 with acute or convalescent COVID-19. CDR3s include the opening cysteine and the closing phenylalanine or tryptophan. The order of the fields is V gene, J gene, clone size, D gene, CDR3 protein, CDR3 DNA. The D gene is left open where the match is weak. Size values are once, few and many counts, or a class for expanded clones, and some rows have none.

TRBV6-6	TRBJ2-7	.	.	CASSYNGAIYEQYF	TGTGCCAGCAGTTACAATGGGGCGATCTACGAGCAGTACTTC
TRBV12-3/TRBV12-4	TRBJ2-1	.	.	CASSFGPSSAQFF	TGTGCCAGCAGTTTCGGTCCCTCCTCCGCGCAGTTCTTC
TRBV6-5	TRBJ2-1	once	TRBD2	CASSLGLANNEQFF	TGTGCCAGCAGTTTGGGACTAGCGAACAATGAGCAGTTCTTC
TRBV5-8	TRBJ2-1	.	TRBD1	CASSSGQVAYNEQFF	TGTGCCAGCAGCTCGGGACAGGTTGCCTACAATGAGCAGTTCTTC
TRBV9	TRBJ1-3	.	.	CASSVRGADGNTIYF	TGTGCCAGCAGCGTCCGGGGGGCGGACGGAAACACCATATATTTT
TRBV5-5	TRBJ2-7	.	TRBD1	CASSQRQGAIYEQYF	TGTGCCAGCAGCCAAAGACAGGGGGCTATCTACGAGCAGTACTTC
TRBV9	TRBJ2-5	.	.	CASSVGGSQETQYF	TGTGCCAGCAGCGTAGGCGGATCCCAAGAGACCCAGTACTTC
TRBV15	TRBJ1-2	once	.	CATSGPDRPGYTF	TGTGCCACCAGCGGCCCCGACAGGCCCGGCTACACCTTC
TRBV2	TRBJ2-2	.	.	CASSRQNTGELFF	TGTGCCAGCAGTAGACAGAACACCGGGGAGCTGTTTTTT
TRBV28	TRBJ2-7	.	.	CASSSQESSYEQYF	TGTGCCAGCAGCTCACAGGAGAGCTCCTACGAGCAGTACTTC
TRBV5-4	TRBJ1-6	.	.	CASSLAADSSSYNSPLHF	TGTGCCAGCAGCTTGGCTGCGGACAGCAGCTCCTATAATTCACCCCTCCACTTT
TRBV6-5	TRBJ2-3	once	TRBD2	CASRNSGGGDTQYF	TGTGCCAGCAGGAATAGCGGGGGGGGAGATACGCAGTATTTT
TRBV11-2	TRBJ1-1	.	.	CASSDRPNTEAFF	TGTGCCAGCAGCGACAGGCCGAACACTGAAGCTTTCTTT
TRBV30	TRBJ2-6	.	TRBD1	CAWSRTGGVSGANVLTF	TGTGCCTGGAGCCGGACAGGGGGGGTCTCTGGGGCCAACGTCCTGACTTTC
TRBV7-8	TRBJ2-7	.	TRBD1	CASSTDRGQGEQYF	TGTGCCAGCAGCACCGACAGGGGGCAGGGCGAGCAGTACTTC
TRBV2	TRBJ1-2	once	.	CASTKEVYTRALGYTF	TGTGCCAGCACTAAAGAGGTGTATACCCGCGCCCTTGGCTACACCTTC
TRBV11-2	TRBJ2-7	.	TRBD2	CASSLPSSGATYEQYF	TGTGCCAGCAGCCTACCTAGTAGCGGGGCTACTTACGAGCAGTACTTC
TRBV19	TRBJ2-7	.	TRBD1	CASSIRAAGGSYEQYF	TGTGCCAGTAGTATCCGGGCGGCAGGGGGCTCCTACGAGCAGTACTTC
TRBV24-1	TRBJ1-5	few	.	CATSDSSGNQPQHF	TGTGCCACCAGTGATTCGTCAGGCAATCAGCCCCAGCATTTT
TRBV7-3	TRBJ2-7	.	.	CASSARGAGEQYF	TGTGCCAGCAGCGCCAGGGGGGCGGGCGAGCAGTACTTC
TRBV11-2	TRBJ1-5	few	TRBD1	CASSLDRAQPQHF	TGTGCCAGCAGCCTTGACAGGGCTCAGCCCCAGCATTTT
TRBV30	TRBJ2-5	once	.	CAWSVQGGAETQYF	TGTGCCTGGAGTGTACAGGGAGGGGCAGAGACCCAGTACTTC
TRBV6-1	TRBJ1-5	.	.	CASSENFSGREQPQHF	TGTGCCAGCAGTGAAAATTTTTCGGGCAGGGAACAGCCCCAGCATTTT
TRBV9	TRBJ1-2	.	.	CASSVGSRVEGYYGYTF	TGTGCCAGCAGCGTAGGTTCCAGGGTGGAAGGATACTATGGCTACACCTTC
TRBV11-3	TRBJ2-2	.	.	CASTPHRQNTGELFF	TGTGCCAGTACACCACACAGACAGAACACCGGGGAGCTGTTTTTT
TRBV27	TRBJ2-7	.	.	CASSFGYQTYEQYF	TGTGCCAGCAGTTTCGGTTACCAAACCTACGAGCAGTACTTC
TRBV7-9	TRBJ2-5	.	TRBD2	CASSPTTSGRQETQYF	TGTGCCAGCAGCCCAACGACTAGCGGGAGACAAGAGACCCAGTACTTC
TRBV4-2	TRBJ2-7	few	.	CASSQEPSRQTFYEQYF	TGTGCCAGCAGCCAAGAACCTTCGCGACAGACCTTTTACGAGCAGTACTTC
TRBV24-1	TRBJ2-3	.	.	CATEGDSTDTQYF	TGTGCCACAGAGGGAGACAGCACAGATACGCAGTATTTT
TRBV19	TRBJ2-4	.	.	CAQTELGQNPCQLAKNIQYF	TGTGCGCAAACGGAATTGGGCCAAAACCCCTGCCAATTAGCCAAAAACATTCAGTACTTC
TRBV19	TRBJ1-5	.	TRBD1	CASSPTGLSNQPQHF	TGTGCCAGTAGTCCGACAGGGCTGAGCAATCAGCCCCAGCATTTT
TRBV4-2	TRBJ1-5	.	TRBD1	CASSQGRQGTNQPQHF	TGTGCCAGCAGCCAAGGTAGACAGGGGACCAATCAGCCCCAGCATTTT
TRBV9	TRBJ2-3	once	TRBD2	CASSVGLAGGTDTQYF	TGTGCCAGCAGCGTCGGACTAGCGGGAGGGACAGATACGCAGTATTTT
TRBV28	TRBJ2-7	once	.	CASSRTTDNYEQYF	TGTGCCAGCAGTAGAACGACAGACAACTACGAGCAGTACTTC
TRBV30	TRBJ2-2	.	TRBD2	CAWSGLAGSSNTGELFF	TGTGCCTGGAGCGGACTAGCGGGCTCGTCTAACACCGGGGAGCTGTTTTTT
TRBV5-1	TRBJ2-7	.	TRBD2	CASSLKGLAETPVSYEQYF	TGCGCCAGCAGCCTAAAGGGCCTAGCGGAAACCCCGGTTTCCTACGAGCAGTACTTC
TRBV3-1/TRBV3-2	TRBJ1-5	.	TRBD1	CASSQDPPGQGIQPQHF	TGTGCCAGCAGCCAAGATCCTCCGGGACAGGGGATTCAGCCCCAGCATTTT
TRBV6-6	TRBJ2-3	.	.	CASSRSTWGPDTQYF	TGTGCCAGCAGTCGATCGACTTGGGGCCCAGATACGCAGTATTTT
TRBV5-4	TRBJ2-5	.	.	CASSPGLLQETQYF	TGTGCCAGCAGCCCGGGACTCCTCCAAGAGACCCAGTACTTC